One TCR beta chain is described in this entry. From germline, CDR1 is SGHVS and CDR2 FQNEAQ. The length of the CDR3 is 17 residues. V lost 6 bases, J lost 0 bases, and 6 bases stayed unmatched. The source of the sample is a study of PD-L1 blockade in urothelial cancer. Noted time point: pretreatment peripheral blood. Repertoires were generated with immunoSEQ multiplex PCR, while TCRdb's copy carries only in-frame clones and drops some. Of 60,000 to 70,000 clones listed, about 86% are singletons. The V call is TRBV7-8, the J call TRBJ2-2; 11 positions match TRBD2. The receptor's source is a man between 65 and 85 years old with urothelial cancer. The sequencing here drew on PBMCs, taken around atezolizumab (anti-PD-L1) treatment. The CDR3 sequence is CASRLAGLAANTGELFF. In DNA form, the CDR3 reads TGTGCCAGCAGGCTGGCGGGACTAGCGGCGAACACCGGGGAGCTGTTTTTT.